The rows below give T cell receptor beta chains drawn from one sample of a study of CD8+ T cells in alopecia areata. Profiling relied on immunoSEQ multiplex PCR, and the TCRdb table lists in-frame clones only, not all of them. Of 150,000 or so clones listed, about nine tenths are singletons. Sequencing was performed on CD8+ T cells sorted from blood, taken at week 0. Receptors originate from a human donor with alopecia areata. Both conserved end residues are part of each CDR3. Each record gives: D gene, J gene, V gene, clone size, CDR3 protein, CDR3 DNA. D genes are given only for firm matches. A row's size may be missing; if present it is once, few, many or a size class.

>.|TRBJ2-7|TRBV9|.
CASSVAGGIYYEQYF
TGTGCCAGCAGCGTAGCTGGCGGCATTTATTACGAGCAGTACTTC
>TRBD2|TRBJ2-7|TRBV7-9|.
CASSFRPGTSGSRQYF
TGTGCCAGCAGCTTTAGACCCGGGACTAGCGGGAGCCGACAGTACTTC
>TRBD1|TRBJ2-5|TRBV7-9|.
CASSLRQGQETQYF
TGTGCCAGCAGCTTACGACAGGGCCAAGAGACCCAGTACTTC
>.|TRBJ2-4|TRBV7-3|.
CASSLSGASKNIQYF
TGTGCCAGCAGCTTGTCGGGAGCGAGCAAAAACATTCAGTACTTC
>.|TRBJ2-2|TRBV7-3|large
CASSPYRQEVGTGELFF
TGTGCCAGCAGCCCCTATCGACAGGAAGTTGGAACCGGGGAGCTGTTTTTT
>.|TRBJ2-7|TRBV29-1|.
CSVAKPGLYEQYF
TGCAGCGTTGCCAAACCAGGGCTCTACGAGCAGTACTTC
>.|TRBJ2-7|TRBV7-6|.
CASSSEAGSYEQYF
TGTGCCAGCAGCTCCGAAGCCGGGTCCTACGAGCAGTACTTC
>.|TRBJ2-3|TRBV7-9|few
CASSSTGLTDTQYF
TGTGCCAGCAGCTCGACAGGACTCACAGATACGCAGTATTTT
>.|TRBJ2-7|TRBV29-1|.
CSVPSGLGGEQYF
TGCAGCGTCCCATCAGGGCTGGGTGGAGAGCAGTACTTC
>.|TRBJ2-1|TRBV11-2|.
CASSFNNEQFF
TGTGCCAGCAGCTTTAACAATGAGCAGTTCTTC
>.|TRBJ2-3|TRBV11-2|.
CASSLSWEGQQATDTQYF
TGTGCCAGCAGCCTCTCCTGGGAGGGACAACAAGCAACAGATACGCAGTATTTT
>.|TRBJ1-5|TRBV6-4|.
CASSPGGEYQPQHF
TGTGCCAGCAGTCCCGGCGGCGAGTATCAGCCCCAGCATTTT
>.|TRBJ2-5|TRBV6-5|.
CASSYWETQYF
TGTGCCAGCAGTTACTGGGAGACCCAGTACTTC
>TRBD1|TRBJ2-3|TRBV13|once
CASSFATGGVSTDTQYF
TGTGCCAGCAGCTTCGCTACAGGGGGTGTTAGCACAGATACGCAGTATTTT
>.|TRBJ1-6|TRBV7-9|.
CASSPPSRVQSPLHF
TGTGCCAGCAGCCCACCCTCCAGGGTCCAGTCACCCCTCCACTTT
>.|TRBJ2-7|TRBV7-8|.
CASSLGGVTYEQYF
TGTGCCAGCAGCTTAGGCGGGGTTACCTACGAGCAGTACTTC
>TRBD2|TRBJ2-3|TRBV7-3|.
CASSSFGTSGSPTTDTQYF
TGTGCCAGCAGCTCCTTCGGGACTAGCGGGAGCCCGACGACAGATACGCAGTATTTT
>.|TRBJ2-7|TRBV7-9|.
CASSLGGSEQYF
TGTGCCAGCAGCTTAGGAGGGTCCGAGCAGTACTTC
>TRBD2|TRBJ2-7|TRBV4-1|.
CASSQGLAREQYF
TGCGCCAGCAGCCAGGGACTAGCGCGCGAGCAGTACTTC
>.|TRBJ2-3|TRBV6-5|.
CASSYSRSGFTDTQYF
TGTGCCAGCAGTTACTCGCGGTCAGGGTTCACAGATACGCAGTATTTT
>TRBD1|TRBJ2-5|TRBV9|.
CASSPAGGGETQYF
TGTGCCAGCAGCCCCGCAGGGGGCGGGGAGACCCAGTACTTC
>.|TRBJ2-2|TRBV7-9|.
CASSLGTPGELFF
TGTGCCAGCAGCTTGGGGACCCCCGGGGAGCTGTTTTTT
>.|TRBJ2-7|TRBV29-1|.
CSVGSAESSYEQYF
TGCAGCGTTGGCTCGGCAGAAAGCTCCTACGAGCAGTACTTC
>.|TRBJ2-4|TRBV7-9|.
CASTPGDGVSKNIQYF
TGTGCCAGCACCCCGGGTGATGGGGTGTCCAAAAACATTCAGTACTTC
>.|TRBJ2-7|TRBV7-9|.
CASSFHPIGADSYEQYF
TGTGCCAGCAGCTTCCACCCCATCGGCGCGGACTCCTACGAGCAGTACTTC
>.|TRBJ1-4|TRBV13|once
CASRPGGNEKLFF
TGTGCCAGCAGGCCTGGGGGGAATGAAAAACTGTTTTTT
>TRBD1|TRBJ2-1|TRBV29-1|.
CSVEGRGNEQFF
TGCAGCGTTGAAGGCAGGGGGAATGAGCAGTTCTTC
>.|TRBJ2-7|TRBV6-5|.
CASSYSGHQNEQYF
TGTGCCAGCAGTTACTCAGGGCACCAGAACGAGCAGTACTTC
>.|TRBJ2-7|TRBV4-1|.
CASSLTESYEQYF
TGCGCCAGCAGCCTCACGGAATCCTACGAGCAGTACTTC
>.|TRBJ2-1|TRBV27|.
CASSLLQQGIGYNEQFF
TGTGCCAGCAGTCTCCTCCAACAGGGAATAGGCTACAATGAGCAGTTCTTC
>.|TRBJ1-2|TRBV9|.
CASSVGSGDGYTF
TGTGCCAGCAGCGTAGGGAGTGGTGATGGCTACACCTTC
>.|TRBJ2-7|TRBV5-1|.
CASSWDTSYEQYF
TGCGCCAGCAGCTGGGACACCTCTTACGAGCAGTACTTC
>.|TRBJ2-1|TRBV9|.
CASSVGGGPSYNEQFF
TGTGCCAGCAGCGTAGGAGGGGGGCCCTCCTACAATGAGCAGTTCTTC
>TRBD1|TRBJ1-2|TRBV14|.
CASSQDTRGQGAVYGYTF
TGTGCCAGCAGCCAAGATACCCGAGGACAGGGGGCGGTCTATGGCTACACCTTC
>.|TRBJ2-7|TRBV27|.
CASSLEGQRGEQYF
TGTGCCAGCAGTTTGGAGGGACAGCGTGGGGAGCAGTACTTC
>.|TRBJ2-7|TRBV29-1|.
CSVEEPRAHEQYF
TGCAGCGTTGAGGAGCCTAGAGCACACGAGCAGTACTTC
>.|TRBJ2-7|TRBV27|.
CASRDRIYEQYF
TGTGCCAGCAGGGACCGGATCTACGAGCAGTACTTC
>TRBD1|TRBJ2-3|TRBV5-4|.
CASSLPYGTVDASTDTQYF
TGTGCCAGCAGCCTACCTTACGGGACAGTCGACGCTAGCACAGATACGCAGTATTTT
>.|TRBJ2-7|TRBV25-1|.
CASSILIEQYF
TGTGCCAGCAGTATCCTTATTGAGCAGTACTTC
>.|TRBJ2-7|TRBV6-1|.
CASSEVGLTYEQYF
TGTGCCAGCAGTGAAGTTGGGTTGACCTACGAGCAGTACTTC
>TRBD1|TRBJ2-1|TRBV29-1|few
CSVGSQGARGNEQFF
TGCAGCGTAGGATCGCAGGGGGCGCGAGGCAATGAGCAGTTCTTC
>.|TRBJ2-7|TRBV29-1|.
CSVVKGGEQYF
TGCAGCGTTGTAAAGGGTGGCGAGCAGTACTTC
>.|TRBJ2-7|TRBV5-1|.
CASRWEAGTYEQYF
TGCGCCAGCAGATGGGAGGCAGGGACCTACGAGCAGTACTTC